The source of this T cell receptor (beta chain) is a study of blood T cell repertoires in COVID-19. Per the study methods: Reference gene primers were amplified, and this amplification served to estimate nucleated cell counts. Generated by immunoSEQ multiplex PCR, the TCRdb table keeps only in-frame clones and is missing some. The DNA was the basis for D and trimming; V, J and clone size are from that table. Among approximately 450,000 clones listed, 70% to 90% were seen once. V trimming: 2 bases; J trimming: 3 bases; junction bases outside the gene matches: 2. This CDR3 has 15 residues. Germline V CDR1 and CDR2: ENHRY, SYGVKD.

This TCR derives from a woman aged 18-29 years with acute COVID-19. Source material: PBMCs or T cells enriched from blood (not recorded which). This chain connects TRBV10-3 to TRBJ2-7, with 12 bases fitting TRBD2. CDR3 nucleotide sequence: TGTGCCATCAGTGAGGGGACTAGCGGGTACTACGAGCAGTACTTC. It is translated as CAISEGTSGYYEQYF.